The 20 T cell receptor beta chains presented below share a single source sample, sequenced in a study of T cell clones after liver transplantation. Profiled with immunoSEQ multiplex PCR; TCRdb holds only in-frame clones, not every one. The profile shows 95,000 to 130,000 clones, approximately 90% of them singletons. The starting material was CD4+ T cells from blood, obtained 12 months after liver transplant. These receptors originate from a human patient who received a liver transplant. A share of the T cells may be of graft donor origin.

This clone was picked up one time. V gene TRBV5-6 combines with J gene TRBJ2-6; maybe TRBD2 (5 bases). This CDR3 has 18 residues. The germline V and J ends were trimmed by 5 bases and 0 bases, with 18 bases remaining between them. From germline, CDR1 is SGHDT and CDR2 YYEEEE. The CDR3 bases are TGTGCCAGCAGGTCCGGGAACACAATATACTCTGGGGCCAACGTCCTGACTTTC. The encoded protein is CASRSGNTIYSGANVLTF.

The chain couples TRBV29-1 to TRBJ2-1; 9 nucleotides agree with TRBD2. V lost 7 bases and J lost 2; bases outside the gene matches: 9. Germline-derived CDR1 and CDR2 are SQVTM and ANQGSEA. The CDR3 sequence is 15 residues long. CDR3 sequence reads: CSGRLAGNPYNEQFF. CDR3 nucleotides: TGCAGCGGCCGGCTAGCGGGAAACCCCTACAATGAGCAGTTCTTC.

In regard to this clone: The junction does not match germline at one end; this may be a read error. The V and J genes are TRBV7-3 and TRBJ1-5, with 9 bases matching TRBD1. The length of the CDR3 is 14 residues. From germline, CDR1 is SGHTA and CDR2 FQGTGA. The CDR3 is CASSTTGGKQPQHF. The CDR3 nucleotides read TGTGCCAGCAGCACAACAGGGGGCAAGCAGCCCCAGCATTTT.

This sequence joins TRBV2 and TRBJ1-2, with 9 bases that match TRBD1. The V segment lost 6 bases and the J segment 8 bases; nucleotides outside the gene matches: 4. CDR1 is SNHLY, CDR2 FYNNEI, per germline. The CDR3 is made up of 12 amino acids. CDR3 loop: CASSGQGQGYTF. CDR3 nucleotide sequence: TGTGCCAGCAGCGGACAGGGGCAGGGCTACACCTTC.

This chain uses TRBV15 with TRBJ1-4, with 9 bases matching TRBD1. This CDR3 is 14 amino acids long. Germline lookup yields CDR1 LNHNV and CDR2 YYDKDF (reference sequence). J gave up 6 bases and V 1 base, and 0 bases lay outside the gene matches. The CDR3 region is CATSRGDRDEKLFF. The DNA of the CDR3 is TGTGCCACCAGCAGAGGGGACAGGGATGAAAAACTGTTTTTT.

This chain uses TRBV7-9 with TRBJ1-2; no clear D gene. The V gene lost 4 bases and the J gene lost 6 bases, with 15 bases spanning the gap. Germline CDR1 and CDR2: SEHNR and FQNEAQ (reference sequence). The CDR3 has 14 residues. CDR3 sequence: CASSSAAYFHGYTF. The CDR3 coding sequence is TGTGCCAGCAGCTCGGCAGCGTATTTCCATGGCTACACCTTC.

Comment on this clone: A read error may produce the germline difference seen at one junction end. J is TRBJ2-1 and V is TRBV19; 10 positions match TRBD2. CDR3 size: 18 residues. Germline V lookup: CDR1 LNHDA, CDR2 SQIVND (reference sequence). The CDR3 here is CVSSIVSSGSYSYNEQFF. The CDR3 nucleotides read TGTGTCAGTAGTATAGTATCTAGCGGGAGTTATTCCTACAATGAGCAGTTCTTC.

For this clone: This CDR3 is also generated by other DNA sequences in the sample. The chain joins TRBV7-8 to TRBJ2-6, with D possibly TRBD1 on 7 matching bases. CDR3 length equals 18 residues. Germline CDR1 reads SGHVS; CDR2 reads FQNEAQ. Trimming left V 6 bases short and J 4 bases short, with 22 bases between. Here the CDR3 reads CASSSPRGEITGANVLTF. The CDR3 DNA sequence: TGTGCCAGCAGTTCCCCCAGGGGGGAAATAACCGGGGCCAACGTCCTGACTTTC.

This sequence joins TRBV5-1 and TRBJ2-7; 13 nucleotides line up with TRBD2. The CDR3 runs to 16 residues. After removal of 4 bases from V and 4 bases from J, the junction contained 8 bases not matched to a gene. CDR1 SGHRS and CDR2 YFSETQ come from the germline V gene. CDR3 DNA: TGCGCCAGCAGCCCGGACGGGACTAGCGGGACGTACGAGCAGTACTTC. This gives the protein CASSPDGTSGTYEQYF.

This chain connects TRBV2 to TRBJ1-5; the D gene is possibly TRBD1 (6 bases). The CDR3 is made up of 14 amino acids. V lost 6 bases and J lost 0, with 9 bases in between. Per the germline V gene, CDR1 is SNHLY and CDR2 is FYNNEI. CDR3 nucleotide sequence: TGTGCCAGCAGCCGGACAGTTAGCAATCAGCCCCAGCATTTT. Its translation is CASSRTVSNQPQHF.

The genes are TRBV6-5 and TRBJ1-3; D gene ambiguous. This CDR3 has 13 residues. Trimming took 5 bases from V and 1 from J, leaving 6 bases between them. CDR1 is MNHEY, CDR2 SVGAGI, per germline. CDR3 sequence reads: CASSRSSGNTIYF. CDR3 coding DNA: TGTGCCAGCAGTAGGTCGTCTGGAAACACCATATATTTT.

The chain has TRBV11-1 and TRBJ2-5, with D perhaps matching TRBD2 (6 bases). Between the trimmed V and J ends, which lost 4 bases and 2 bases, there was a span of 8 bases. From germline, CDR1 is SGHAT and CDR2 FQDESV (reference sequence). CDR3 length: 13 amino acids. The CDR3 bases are TGTGCCAGCAGCTCGGGACTGCAAGAGACCCAGTACTTC. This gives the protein CASSSGLQETQYF.

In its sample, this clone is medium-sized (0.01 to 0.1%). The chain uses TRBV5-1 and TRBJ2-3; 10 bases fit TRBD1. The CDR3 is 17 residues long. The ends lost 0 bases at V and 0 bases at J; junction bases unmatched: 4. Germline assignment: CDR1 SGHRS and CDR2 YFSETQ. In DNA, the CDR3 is TGCGCCAGCAGCTTGGCAGGGACAGGGGCTAGCACAGATACGCAGTATTTT. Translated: CASSLAGTGASTDTQYF.

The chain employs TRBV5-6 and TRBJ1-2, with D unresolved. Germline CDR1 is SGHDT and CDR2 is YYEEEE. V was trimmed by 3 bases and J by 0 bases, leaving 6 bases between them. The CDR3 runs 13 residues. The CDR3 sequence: CASSSGANYGYTF. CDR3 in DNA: TGTGCCAGCAGCTCCGGGGCTAACTATGGCTACACCTTC.

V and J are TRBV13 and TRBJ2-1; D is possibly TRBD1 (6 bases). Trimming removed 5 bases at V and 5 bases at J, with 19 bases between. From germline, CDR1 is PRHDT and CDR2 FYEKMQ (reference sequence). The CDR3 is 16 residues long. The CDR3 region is CASSPTQGIYHNEQFF. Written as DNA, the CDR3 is TGTGCCAGCAGCCCAACACAGGGAATTTACCACAATGAGCAGTTCTTC.

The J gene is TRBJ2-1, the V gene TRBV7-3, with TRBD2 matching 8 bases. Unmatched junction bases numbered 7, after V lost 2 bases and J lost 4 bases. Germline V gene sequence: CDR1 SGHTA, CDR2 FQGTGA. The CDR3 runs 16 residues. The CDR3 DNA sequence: TGTGCCAGCAGCTTAGGCAGCGGGAGAGATTACAATGAGCAGTTCTTC. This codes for CASSLGSGRDYNEQFF.

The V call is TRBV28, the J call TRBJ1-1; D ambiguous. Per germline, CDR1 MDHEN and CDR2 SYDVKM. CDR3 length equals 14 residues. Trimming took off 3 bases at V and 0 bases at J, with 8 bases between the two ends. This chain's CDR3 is CASSLRTVNTEAFF. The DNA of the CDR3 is TGTGCCAGCAGTTTGAGGACGGTGAACACTGAAGCTTTCTTT.

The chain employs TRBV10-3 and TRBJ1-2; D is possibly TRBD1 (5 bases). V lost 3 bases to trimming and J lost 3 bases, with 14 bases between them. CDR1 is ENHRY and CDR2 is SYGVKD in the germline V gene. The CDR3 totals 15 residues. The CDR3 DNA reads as TGTGCCATCAGTGAATCGGGCAGGGAACACTATGGCTACACCTTC. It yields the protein CAISESGREHYGYTF.

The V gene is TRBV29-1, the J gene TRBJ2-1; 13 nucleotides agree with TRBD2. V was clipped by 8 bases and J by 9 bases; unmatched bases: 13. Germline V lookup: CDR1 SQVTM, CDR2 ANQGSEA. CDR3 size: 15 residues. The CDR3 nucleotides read TGCAGCTTAAGCTGGAGGACTAGCGGGAGTGGTGAGCAGTTCTTC. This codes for CSLSWRTSGSGEQFF.

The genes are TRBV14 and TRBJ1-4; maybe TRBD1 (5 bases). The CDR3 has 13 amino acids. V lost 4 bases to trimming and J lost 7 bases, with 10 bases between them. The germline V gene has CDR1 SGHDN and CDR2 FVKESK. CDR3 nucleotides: TGTGCCAGCAGCCCGGACATGGGTGAAAAACTGTTTTTT. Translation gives CASSPDMGEKLFF.